This T cell receptor (beta chain) emerged from a study of OX40 agonist ivuxolimab in advanced cancers. For context, the study as a whole: Ivuxolimab was a fully human IgG2 agonistic monoclonal antibody targeting the costimulatory receptor OX40 (CD134). Intravenous ivuxolimab was administered to patients every 2 weeks at six dose levels: 0.01, 0.1, 0.3, 1.5, 3 and 10 mg/kg. Of the roughly 51 patients in dose escalation, about 20 had hepatocellular carcinoma, about 15 had melanoma, 9 had renal cell carcinoma and 9 had head and neck cancer. The dose-escalation cohort was roughly 83% male with a mean age of approximately 60 years, ranging from 23 to 79. Prior anti-PD-1, anti-PD-L1 or anti-CTLA-4 therapy was permitted, and 40% of dose-escalation patients had received checkpoint inhibitors. Partial responses were achieved by three dose-escalation patients, of whom one had hepatocellular carcinoma and two had cutaneous melanoma. Peripheral TCRbeta sequencing was intended to test whether TCR sequence diversity was altered and clonal T-cell expansion was caused by ivuxolimab. The paper describes the monotherapy dose-escalation part (N ≈ 49 patients) of the phase I trial of ivuxolimab.

The full study reports these points: After ivuxolimab, CD8+ T cells had more expanded clones than CD4+ T cells on average. In partial responders in the 0.1-3.0 mg/kg groups, normalized peripheral clonal expansion was found to be among the lowest, especially among CD8+ T cells. At doses of 0.1 to 3.0 mg/kg, clonal expansion of both CD4+ and CD8+ blood T cells was observed from baseline to week 6. Low levels of normalized T-cell clonal expansion were also seen in some patients who did not respond. Which antigens the clonally expanded peripheral T cells were specific for was not determined.

The CDR3 numbers 16 residues from cysteine through phenylalanine. The sequence is cut down to CDR3 DNA, 48 bases in frame from base 1. As encoded in the germline V gene, CDR1 is SGDLS while CDR2 is YYNGEE. Clipping removes 3 bases from V and 9 bases from J, with 11 as the unmatched junction base count. A word on this clone: Its antigen remains unidentified. Base quality data are lacking; no much larger clone is found one base away.

Genomic DNA was isolated from the sorted cells so that the TCRbeta CDR3 region could be sequenced. The immunoSEQ Assay was used to sequence the TCRbeta CDR3 regions. Held by TCRdb, this immuneACCESS table contains in-frame sequences only and omits some clones. Under half of the omission traces to an unresolved V gene where checked; the cause of the rest is unknown. The sample data list tens of thousands of clones, and over 90% of these were observed just once. 6.2% of the sample is held by the ten biggest clonotypes. Patients with a history of autoimmune disease or receiving systemic immunosuppression were excluded from the trial. Peripheral blood for TCR sequencing was collected from all dose cohorts at baseline, on cycle 4 day 1, and on cycle 7 day 1. The samples were drawn from a first-in-human, open-label, multicenter phase I dose-escalation trial of ivuxolimab. Adults with locally advanced or metastatic melanoma, renal cell carcinoma, hepatocellular carcinoma or head and neck squamous cell carcinoma were enrolled in the trial. Before TCR sequencing, CD4+ T cells and CD8+ T cells were sorted from peripheral blood as separate populations.

Specimen: CD4+ or CD8+ T cells sorted from blood, collected in a trial of the OX40 agonist ivuxolimab. This clonotype was obtained from an adult with an advanced solid tumor such as melanoma, head and neck, liver or kidney cancer. Here the chain combines TRBV9 and TRBJ2-1, and TRBD1 matches 11 of the central bases. This receptor has the CDR3 CASSGGRDRGFVEQFF. The base sequence is TGTGCCAGCAGCGGTGGGAGGGACAGGGGGTTTGTTGAGCAGTTCTTC.